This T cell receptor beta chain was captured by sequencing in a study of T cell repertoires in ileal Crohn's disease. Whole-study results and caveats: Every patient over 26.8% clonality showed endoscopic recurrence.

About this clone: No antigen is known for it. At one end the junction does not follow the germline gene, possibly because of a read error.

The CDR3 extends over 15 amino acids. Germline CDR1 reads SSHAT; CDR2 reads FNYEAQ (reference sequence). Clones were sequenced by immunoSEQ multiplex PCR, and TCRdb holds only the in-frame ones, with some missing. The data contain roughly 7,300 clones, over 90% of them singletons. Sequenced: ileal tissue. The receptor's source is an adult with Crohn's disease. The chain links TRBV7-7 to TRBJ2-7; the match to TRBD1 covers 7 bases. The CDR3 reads CASSLQAGGTHEQYF. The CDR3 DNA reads TGTGCTAGCAGCTTACAAGCAGGGGGTACCCACGAGCAGTACTTC.